The next 20 T cell receptor beta chains were all read from a single sample in a study of blood T cell repertoires in COVID-19. Assay used: immunoSEQ multiplex PCR; TCRdb lists only in-frame clones, some missing. Found here are about 60,000 clones, roughly three quarters of them singletons; the top ten hold roughly 23%. Sequenced input: peripheral blood. All receptors derive from a man aged 45-65 years with active or convalescent COVID-19.

The V call is TRBV14, the J call TRBJ2-2; 9 bases line up with TRBD2. The CDR3 is 16 amino acids. Germline values: CDR1 SGHDN, CDR2 FVKESK. Trimming at V came to 3 bases and at J to 7 bases, leaving 9 bases not matched to a gene. CDR3 sequence (DNA): TGTGCCAGCAGCCACCGATTAGCGGGAGAAGGCGGGGAGCTGTTTTTT. Translation: CASSHRLAGEGGELFF. Complete variable domain (other parts from reference TRBV14 and TRBJ2-2): EAGVTQFPSHSVIEKGQTVTLRCDPISGHDNLYWYRRVMGKEIKFLLHFVKESKQDESGMPNNRFLAERTGGTYSTLKVQPAELEDSGVYFCASSHRLAGEGGELFFGEGSRLTVL.

The chain employs TRBV12-3 or TRBV12-4 and TRBJ2-7; D gene ambiguous. Trimming removed 1 base from V and 6 bases from J, with 10 bases in between. The CDR3 spans 13 residues. The CDR3 protein is CASSLGVGGEQYF. CDR3 nucleotides: TGTGCCAGCAGTTTAGGAGTAGGCGGCGAGCAGTACTTC.

The V call is TRBV2, the J call TRBJ1-5; D is unclear. This CDR3 is 13 amino acids long. The V and J ends lost 5 bases and 1 base respectively, with 6 bases between them. Per germline, CDR1 SNHLY and CDR2 FYNNEI. The CDR3 DNA is TGTGCCAGCAGTACCCTAAGCAATCAGCCCCAGCATTTT. Its translation: CASSTLSNQPQHF.

This chain connects TRBV5-6 to TRBJ2-1, with D maybe TRBD1 (6 bases). Germline V gives CDR1 SGHDT, CDR2 YYEEEE. CDR3 size: 18 residues. Trimming took 0 bases from V and 2 from J, leaving 18 bases between them. In DNA form, the CDR3 reads TGTGCCAGCAGCTTGGCGGACAGCGCGACCCTTGCCTACAATGAGCAGTTCTTC. It yields the protein CASSLADSATLAYNEQFF. Complete variable domain (other parts from reference TRBV5-6 and TRBJ2-1): DAGVTQSPTHLIKTRGQQVTLRCSPKSGHDTVSWYQQALGQGPQFIFQYYEEEERQRGNFPDRFSGHQFPNYSSELNVNALLLGDSALYLCASSLADSATLAYNEQFFGPGTRLTVL.

The V and J genes are TRBV6-1 and TRBJ2-3; D perhaps matches TRBD2 (5 bases). Germline V gives CDR1 MNHNS, CDR2 SASEGT. The CDR3 covers 15 residues. V lost 3 bases and J 1 base, leaving 11 bases between the germline ends. The CDR3 DNA is TGTGCCAGCAGTGACCAGGCGGGTCGCACAGATACGCAGTATTTT. It specifies CASSDQAGRTDTQYF.

The J gene is TRBJ2-5, the V gene TRBV20-1; 7 positions agree with TRBD1. The CDR3 is made up of 11 amino acids. J was trimmed by 5 bases and V by 6 bases; bases with no gene match: 3. Per the germline V gene, CDR1 is DFQATT and CDR2 is SNEGSKA (reference sequence). CDR3 bases: TGCAGTGCAAAGGGGGCGGAGACCCAGTACTTC. This codes for CSAKGAETQYF.

The J gene is TRBJ2-1, the V gene TRBV11-1; 7 bases line up with TRBD2. This CDR3 region has 15 residues. Germline trimming cut 4 bases from V and 5 bases from J; bases unmatched to any gene: 8. Germline lookup yields CDR1 SGHAT and CDR2 FQDESV (reference sequence). The CDR3 here is CASSSSGREDNEQFF. The CDR3, as DNA: TGTGCCAGCAGCTCCTCAGGGAGGGAGGACAATGAGCAGTTCTTC.

This chain connects TRBV5-1 to TRBJ2-2; D may be TRBD1 (6 bases). This CDR3 spans 14 amino acids. Germline CDR1 and CDR2: SGHRS and YFSETQ. The V gene lost 0 bases and the J gene lost 7 bases, with 10 bases spanning the gap. For the CDR3, the DNA is TGCGCCAGCAGCTTGGACAGGGTGCACGGGGAGCTGTTTTTT. Translation gives CASSLDRVHGELFF.

The chain is built from TRBV4-1 and TRBJ1-2; the D gene is possibly TRBD1 (5 bases). The germline V and J ends were trimmed by 0 bases and 2 bases, with 16 bases remaining between them. The CDR3 totals 17 residues. Per the germline V gene, CDR1 is MGHRA and CDR2 is YSYEKL. The CDR3 DNA is TGCGCCAGCAGCCAAGAACCCACCTTTGGGGGGAACTATGGCTACACCTTC. It yields the protein CASSQEPTFGGNYGYTF.

This chain joins TRBV2 and TRBJ2-7, with 9 bases lining up with TRBD1. The length of the CDR3 is 13 residues. J lost 3 bases, V lost 9 bases, and 6 bases had no gene match. Germline V lookup: CDR1 SNHLY, CDR2 FYNNEI. CDR3 DNA: TGTGCCAGTCGGGAGACAGGGGGCTACGAGCAGTACTTC. Protein product: CASRETGGYEQYF. The complete variable domain, with remaining parts taken from reference TRBV2 and TRBJ2-7, reads EPEVTQTPSHQVTQMGQEVILRCVPISNHLYFYWYRQILGQKVEFLVSFYNNEISEKSEIFDDQFSVERPDGSNFTLKIRSTKLEDSAMYFCASRETGGYEQYFGPGTRLTVT.

The rearrangement links TRBV6-6 to TRBJ1-1; the match to TRBD1 covers 9 bases. The trim removed 6 bases at V and 2 bases at J, leaving 7 bases unmatched. The CDR3 extends over 15 amino acids. Germline V CDR1 and CDR2: MNHNY, SVGAGI (reference sequence). The DNA for the CDR3 is TGTGCCAGCAGGCGGACAGGGGAGGTCAACACTGAAGCTTTCTTT. Translation gives CASRRTGEVNTEAFF.

The chain carries TRBV5-1 and TRBJ2-7, with D possibly matching TRBD2 (6 bases). The CDR3 is 15 amino acids. The ends were cut back, 4 bases at V and 0 bases at J, with 14 bases in the middle. Germline CDR1 and CDR2: SGHRS and YFSETQ. As DNA, the CDR3 is TGCGCCAGCAGCCCAGCCGCGGGGAACTCCTACGAGCAGTACTTC. Translating it yields CASSPAAGNSYEQYF.

This sequence joins TRBV3-1 (or the pseudogene TRBV3-2) and TRBJ1-6; TRBD1 agrees at 8 bases. CDR1 is LGHDT and CDR2 is YNNKEL in the germline V gene (reference sequence). The CDR3 has 14 residues. J gave up 13 bases and V 1 base, and 6 bases lay outside the gene matches. CDR3 bases: TGTGCCAGCAGCCAAGCTTGGGACAGGAGCCCCCTCCACTTT. Translating gives CASSQAWDRSPLHF.

The V and J genes are TRBV5-8 and TRBJ1-5; D is uncertain. Germline V gene sequence: CDR1 SGHTS, CDR2 YDEGEE. Trimming shortened V by 2 bases and J by 5 bases, and 8 bases separated the two germline ends. The CDR3 is 13 residues long. For the CDR3, the DNA is TGTGCCAGCAGCTTTACAGCAGATCAGCCCCAGCATTTT. Translated: CASSFTADQPQHF.

The V gene is TRBV2, the J gene TRBJ1-3; a weak D match, TRBD1 (5 bases). V was pared by 7 bases and J by 0 bases, with 37 bases between. The CDR3 is 23 residues long. CDR1 SNHLY and CDR2 FYNNEI come from the germline V gene. The CDR3 sequence is CASTPSMARRDLNPPSSGNTIYF. In nucleotides, the CDR3 is TGTGCCAGCACCCCTTCTATGGCTAGGCGGGACCTTAATCCACCCAGCTCTGGAAACACCATATATTTT.

The rearrangement uses TRBV4-1 and TRBJ1-2, with 12 positions matching TRBD1. Unmatched junction bases numbered 9, after V lost 2 bases and J lost 8 bases. Germline CDR1 is MGHRA and CDR2 is YSYEKL. The CDR3 is 16 amino acids. The CDR3 sequence is CASSQLWDRGRSGYTF. The CDR3 bases are TGCGCCAGCAGCCAATTATGGGACAGGGGGCGTTCCGGCTACACCTTC.

Points on this clone: A junction end diverges from the germline sequence, so it may reflect a read error. CDR3 DNA sequence: TGCAGCGTAGAAGGACTAGTTGGGATAGAGACCCAGTACTTC. It codes for CSVEGLVGIETQYF. The V call is TRBV29-1, the J call TRBJ2-5; 7 bases map to TRBD2. Per germline, CDR1 SQVTM and CDR2 ANQGSEA. The CDR3 totals 14 residues.

The rearrangement joins TRBV19 to TRBJ2-7, with 10 nucleotides matching TRBD2. The CDR3 covers 17 residues. Losses at the gene ends were 4 bases for V and 4 bases for J; bases not matched to a gene: 13. Germline V gene data show CDR1 as LNHDA and CDR2 as SQIVND (reference sequence). As DNA, the CDR3 is TGTGCCAGTAGTAAAGACCCCGGTACTAGCGGGATTTACGAGCAGTACTTC. Protein sequence: CASSKDPGTSGIYEQYF.

The V and J genes are TRBV4-1 and TRBJ2-6, with 9 bases lining up with TRBD1. Germline assignment: CDR1 MGHRA and CDR2 YSYEKL. There are 20 residues in the CDR3. Losses at the gene ends were 0 bases for V and 4 bases for J; bases not matched to a gene: 13. The CDR3 bases are TGCGCCAGCAGCCAAGATTTGGACAGGGGCACCGGGGCGGGGGCCAACGTCCTGACTTTC. Protein product: CASSQDLDRGTGAGANVLTF.

This chain connects TRBV14 to TRBJ2-7; D might be TRBD2 (7 bases). The CDR3 is 14 amino acids. V lost 1 base and J 6 bases, leaving 13 bases between the germline ends. Germline assignment: CDR1 SGHDN and CDR2 FVKESK. The CDR3 DNA follows: TGTGCCAGCAGCCAAGTTCCCGGGGGGCTCGAGCAGTACTTC. It yields the protein CASSQVPGGLEQYF.